Given below is one TCR beta chain in context. What it binds is unknown. It was with 60 Vbeta and 13 Jbeta primers that the PCR ran. Data came from immunoSEQ multiplex PCR; TCRdb stores just in-frame clones and leaves some out. Of some 130,000 clones listed, about 74% were seen once; the top ten hold over 0.9%. This record comes from a study of cytomegalovirus exposure and HLA in healthy donors. Study findings and constraints: The study carried out a later analysis of TCR beta sequences. It associated some 18,000 of them with specific HLA alleles at a false discovery rate of 0.05. TCR beta V- and J-gene trimming was later associated with a missense DCLRE1C variant.

This CDR3 has 14 residues. The V gene lost 4 bases and the J gene lost 2 bases, with 11 bases spanning the gap. Germline CDR1 reads SEHNR; CDR2 reads FQNEAQ (reference sequence). Despite likely unrecorded immune exposures, the donors were nominally healthy at the time of sampling. This sequence originates from a woman in her fifties or sixties in good health and CMV-seronegative. J is TRBJ1-1 and V is TRBV7-9; the D gene is possibly TRBD1 (6 bases). The material sequenced was PBMCs. The CDR3 region has the DNA TGTGCCAGCAGCTCTAGGGGGGGAAACACTGAAGCTTTCTTT. It yields the protein CASSSRGGNTEAFF.